This T cell receptor beta chain derives from a study of memory CD4+ T cells and cytomegalovirus serostatus. The sort gate was single viable CD3+CD4+CD8-CD45RO+ cells for memory CD4+ T cells. There are 11 residues in the CDR3. Germline loops: CDR1 DFQATT, CDR2 SNEGSKA (reference sequence). Trimming took 1 base from V and 8 from J, leaving 8 bases between them. Data came from immunoSEQ multiplex PCR; TCRdb stores just in-frame clones and leaves some out. The sample yields more than 55,000 clones, more than 75% seen once. Sequencing used memory CD4+ T cells from blood. This receptor was taken from an adult in good health and CMV-seronegative. The chain couples TRBV20-1 to TRBJ1-2; tentatively, D is TRBD1 (5 bases). The CDR3 DNA is TGCAGTGCTAGAGGGGGCCGCGGCTACACCTTC. Translation: CSARGGRGYTF.